Ten or more counts support the clone carrying this T cell receptor beta chain. No antigen is known for it. The germline CDR1 and CDR2 sequences are SGHAT and FQDESV (reference sequence). This CDR3 region has 16 residues. Trimming stripped 0 bases from V and 3 bases from J, with 11 bases between. The sample is drawn from a study of T cell repertoires in cytomegalovirus infection. Study-level information: A matching HLA type, together with CMV infection, was signaled by public TCR beta signatures.

TCRdb re-derived calls from the reads in MiXCR, one entry per CDR3 protein. In the table there are around 750,000 distinct CDR3 sequences, 30% to 35% of which are singletons. This clonotype was obtained from a human donor in good health (CMV status not recorded). Some clones in this sample may be carry-over from other donors' samples. The V and J genes are TRBV11-1 and TRBJ2-2; no firm D call. This material consisted of cultured CD8+ T cells from PBMCs, taken from culture after CMV antigen stimulation. CDR3 loop: CASSLADGRYTGELFF. The CDR3 DNA reads as TGTGCCAGCAGCTTAGCGGACGGACGTTACACCGGGGAGCTGTTTTTT.